This is a list of T cell receptor beta chains from one sample in a study of T-cell reconstitution after alpha-beta-depleted transplantation in children. MiXCR, applied by TCRdb to the PCR reads, yields one record per CDR3 protein. The sample gives around 530,000 distinct CDR3 sequences, about 30% of which show up once; about 2.3% is in the top ten. The source material was PBMCs from the stem cell graft donor, sampled from the stem cell graft. Receptors originate from a human donor who donated a stem cell graft to a child with aplastic anemia. Each CDR3 is given with its conserved first and last residue. The order of the fields is D gene, clone size, V gene, J gene, CDR3 protein, CDR3 DNA. D genes are given only for firm matches. Clone size is given for some rows only: seen once, a few or many times, or a class if the clone is expanded.

D: NA; size: few; V: TRBV12-3/TRBV12-4; J: TRBJ1-2; CDR3: CASSLWASESSYTF; DNA: TGTGCCAGCAGTTTATGGGCTAGTGAGAGTAGCTACACCTTC
D: NA; size: once; V: TRBV27; J: TRBJ2-5; CDR3: CASSLTPTRQETQYF; DNA: TGTGCCAGCAGTTTAACCCCGACACGCCAAGAGACCCAGTACTTC
D: NA; size: few; V: TRBV6-5; J: TRBJ1-1; CDR3: CASSYRGTQAFF; DNA: TGTGCCAGCAGTTACAGGGGGACCCAAGCTTTCTTT
D: TRBD1; size: NA; V: TRBV19; J: TRBJ2-3; CDR3: CASSKTGASTDTQYF; DNA: TGTGCCAGTAGTAAAACAGGGGCTAGCACAGATACGCAGTATTTT
D: NA; size: few; V: TRBV20-1; J: TRBJ2-1; CDR3: CSARDPWADGNEQFF; DNA: TGCAGTGCTAGAGATCCCTGGGCGGATGGTAATGAGCAGTTCTTC
D: TRBD1; size: NA; V: TRBV7-9; J: TRBJ2-1; CDR3: CASSQNRGTYNEQFF; DNA: TGTGCCAGCAGCCAAAACAGGGGCACCTACAATGAGCAGTTCTTC
D: TRBD1; size: NA; V: TRBV27; J: TRBJ2-4; CDR3: CASSYTGTGLIQYF; DNA: TGTGCCAGCAGTTATACCGGGACAGGGCTCATTCAGTACTTC
D: NA; size: NA; V: TRBV5-5; J: TRBJ1-2; CDR3: CASSLGVPNYGDTF; DNA: TGTGCCAGCAGCTTGGGGGTACCTAACTATGGCGACACCTTC
D: NA; size: few; V: TRBV6-1; J: TRBJ2-3; CDR3: CASRSQGTDTQYF; DNA: TGTGCCAGCAGATCCCAAGGGACAGATACGCAGTATTTT
D: TRBD1; size: NA; V: TRBV27; J: TRBJ2-2; CDR3: CASSPGTDNTGELFF; DNA: TGTGCCAGCAGTCCCGGGACAGATAACACCGGGGAGCTGTTTTTT
D: TRBD1; size: NA; V: TRBV20-1; J: TRBJ1-4; CDR3: CSAGTGQLSGGKLFF; DNA: TGCAGTGCCGGGACAGGACAACTCTCCGGGGGAAAACTGTTTTTT
D: NA; size: NA; V: TRBV10-3; J: TRBJ1-2; CDR3: CAISERVEGSGYTF; DNA: TGTGCCATCAGTGAGCGAGTCGAGGGGAGTGGCTACACCTTC
D: NA; size: many; V: TRBV6-5; J: TRBJ1-1; CDR3: CASRRNTEAFF; DNA: TGTGCCAGCAGGAGGAACACTGAAGCTTTCTTT
D: TRBD1; size: few; V: TRBV9; J: TRBJ2-5; CDR3: CASSDRGEETQYF; DNA: TGTGCCAGCAGCGACAGGGGAGAGGAGACCCAGTACTTC
D: NA; size: NA; V: TRBV7-8; J: TRBJ1-2; CDR3: CASSLDRLPIDYGYTF; DNA: TGTGCCAGCAGCTTAGATCGTCTCCCGATTGATTATGGCTACACCTTC
D: TRBD2; size: NA; V: TRBV5-1; J: TRBJ2-1; CDR3: CASSPTSGMNEQFF; DNA: TGCGCCAGCAGTCCCACTAGCGGGATGAATGAGCAGTTCTTC
D: TRBD2; size: few; V: TRBV12-3/TRBV12-4; J: TRBJ2-1; CDR3: CASSPGLAGWGWNEQFF; DNA: TGTGCCAGCAGTCCGGGACTAGCGGGGTGGGGCTGGAATGAGCAGTTCTTC
D: NA; size: few; V: TRBV5-1; J: TRBJ2-3; CDR3: CASTRGAARTDTQYF; DNA: TGCGCCAGCACCCGGGGGGCCGCCCGCACAGATACGCAGTATTTT
D: NA; size: few; V: TRBV30; J: TRBJ1-5; CDR3: CAWGPTGIVNQPQHF; DNA: TGTGCCTGGGGGCCGACGGGGATTGTCAATCAGCCCCAGCATTTT